Shown below are 2 T cell receptor beta chains from a single sample sequenced in a study of identifying expanded T cells in peripheral blood. Sequencing used immunoSEQ multiplex PCR; TCRdb keeps in-frame clones, though not all of them. The table includes more than 65,000 clones, 89% detected once. Sequencing input: blood. These receptors came from a person aged 18 to 75 in good health.

This clone has just a few counts. The chain couples TRBV5-1 to TRBJ2-3, with D maybe TRBD2 (6 bases). The V end was cut by 0 bases, the J end by 1 base, with 9 bases between. Germline values: CDR1 SGHRS, CDR2 YFSETQ. This CDR3 is built from 15 residues. The CDR3 region is CASSLEIAGTDTQYF. The DNA of the CDR3 is TGCGCCAGCAGCTTGGAGATAGCGGGCACAGATACGCAGTATTTT.

This clone was seen once. The V and J genes are TRBV7-2 and TRBJ1-3; possible D gene TRBD1, 5 bases. The V end lost 7 bases, the J end lost 1 base, and 14 bases lay between the germline ends. This CDR3 is built from 15 residues. Germline assignment: CDR1 SGHTA and CDR2 FQGNSA. CDR3 protein: CASKVGGASGNTIYF. CDR3 DNA sequence: TGTGCCAGCAAAGTCGGGGGAGCATCTGGAAACACCATATATTTT.